This is a list of T cell receptor beta chains from one sample in a study of blood T cell repertoires in COVID-19. Using immunoSEQ multiplex PCR, the repertoire was profiled, and TCRdb retains in-frame clones only, with some absent. The table lists 100,000 to 120,000 clones, approximately 85% of them singletons. Sequencing was carried out using peripheral blood. These receptor sequences come from a woman between 55 and 75 years old with COVID-19, enrolled during active disease. Both conserved end residues are part of each CDR3. The order of the fields is V gene, J gene, CDR3 protein.

>TRBV28|TRBJ1-1
CASSPPQGALMNTEAFF
>TRBV9|TRBJ1-1
CASSVGLLAGEAFF
>TRBV7-2|TRBJ2-7
CASSTLAGYYEQYF
>TRBV2|TRBJ2-5
CASSYLLAGGSETQYF
>TRBV9|TRBJ1-1
CASSVASGQTMNTEAFF
>TRBV10-1|TRBJ1-2
CASSGSKEYGYTF
>TRBV6-1|TRBJ1-2
CASSDGWGGGYTF
>TRBV24-1|TRBJ1-2
CATSDYRGGDRGLASYGYTF
>TRBV19|TRBJ1-5
CASTKTGTGHHQPQHF
>TRBV7-9|TRBJ1-5
CASSFTGGNQPQHF